One T cell receptor beta chain is described in this entry. The sample is drawn from a study of blood T cell repertoires in COVID-19. In the study overall: Samples of COVID-19 (acute and convalescent) were obtained from the United States, Italy and Spain. Sources were T cells, B-cell-depleted T cells, or PBMCs; the material itself was cDNA or gDNA.

Authors' processing steps: Reference gene primers were amplified, and this amplification served to estimate nucleated cell counts. The table came from immunoSEQ multiplex PCR; TCRdb's copy has only in-frame clones and leaves some out. That table is the source of V, J and clone size, and D and trimming were worked out from the DNA. Of tens of thousands of clones listed, 88% are singletons. With V trimmed by 5 bases and J by 7 bases, 9 bases remained unmatched. The CDR3 contains 14 residues. Per germline, CDR1 SGHAT and CDR2 FQNNGV. The clonotype originates from a human donor in a cohort sampled during active COVID-19. V usage is TRBV11-2 and J usage is TRBJ1-2, with 8 bases that match TRBD1. Sequencing was carried out using peripheral blood. CDR3 amino acids: CASSPGQGLAGYTF. The CDR3, as DNA: TGTGCCAGCAGCCCAGGACAGGGCTTAGCTGGCTACACCTTC.